These T cell receptor beta chains were read from a single sample in a study of blood T cell repertoires in COVID-19. Method: immunoSEQ multiplex PCR; TCRdb's copy keeps in-frame clones and lacks some. The sample includes about 480,000 clones, roughly 91% seen only once; the top ten take 7.5% to 9%. Sequenced input: peripheral blood. These receptors originate from a woman between 50 and 59 years old with COVID-19, enrolled during active disease. Both conserved end residues are part of each CDR3. The D gene is left open where the match is weak. Where a row states a size, it is once, few, many or the class of an expanded clone; other rows omit it.

d_call clone_size j_call v_call cdr3_nt cdr3_aa
. . TRBJ1-1 TRBV29-1 TGCAGCGTTGCCCGGAGACTCATGAACACTGAAGCTTTCTTT CSVARRLMNTEAFF
. . TRBJ2-1 TRBV2 TGTGCCAGCAGCGACACCAGGGGCAATGAGCAGTTCTTC CASSDTRGNEQFF
. . TRBJ1-2 TRBV28 TGTGCCAGCAGTTCCTCGGACACCCTCTATGGCTACACCTTC CASSSSDTLYGYTF
TRBD2 . TRBJ2-7 TRBV2 TGTGCCAGCAGTTTGGGACTAGCGGGCTCCTACGAGCAGTACTTC CASSLGLAGSYEQYF
. . TRBJ1-1 TRBV14 TGTGCCAGCAGCCAAGTGAGAGATGAAGCTTTCTTT CASSQVRDEAFF
. . TRBJ1-1 TRBV6-5 TGTGCCAGCAGGGCCCAGATTCAGAACACTGAAGCTTTCTTT CASRAQIQNTEAFF
. . TRBJ1-2 TRBV6-1 TGTGCCAGCAGTTCTTATCGAGTATCTTATGGCTACACCTTC CASSSYRVSYGYTF
TRBD2 . TRBJ2-3 TRBV27 TGTGCCAGCACCCAAGGGACGGGGGGGCACACAGATACGCAGTATTTT CASTQGTGGHTDTQYF
TRBD2 few TRBJ2-5 TRBV2 TGTGCCAGCGGTGAGACTAGCGGGGGGCTCCAAGAGACCCAGTACTTC CASGETSGGLQETQYF
TRBD1 . TRBJ1-5 TRBV2 TGTGCCAGCAGTGAAGAGTCAGGGGGTCAGCCCCAGCATTTT CASSEESGGQPQHF